These 22 T cell receptor beta chains originate from one sample sequenced in a study of blood T cell repertoires in COVID-19. Assay: immunoSEQ multiplex PCR; the TCRdb copy retains only in-frame clones and omits some. The sample has tens of thousands of clones, around 83% seen once. Sequenced input: peripheral blood. The receptors come from a man aged 25 to 40 with COVID-19, enrolled during active disease.

The chain joins TRBV4-2 to TRBJ2-7; 8 nucleotides agree with TRBD2. The germline CDR1 and CDR2 sequences are LGHNA and YNFKEQ. The CDR3 spans 18 residues. With V trimmed by 1 base and J by 3 bases, 14 bases remained unmatched. The CDR3 region has the DNA TGTGCCAGCAGCCAAGGGAGCCAGCGGGAGTATTCCGTCTACGAGCAGTACTTC. Translation gives CASSQGSQREYSVYEQYF.

The chain joins TRBV6-5 to TRBJ2-1; 7 bases fit TRBD1. The junction had 4 bases not matched to a gene; V was cut back by 5 bases and J by 6 bases. The CDR3 extends over 13 amino acids. The V gene's germline CDR1 is MNHEY and CDR2 SVGAGI. The CDR3 is CASSRQGGNEQFF. As DNA, the CDR3 is TGTGCCAGCAGTCGACAGGGCGGCAATGAGCAGTTCTTC.

The J gene is TRBJ2-1, the V gene TRBV28; D is perhaps TRBD2 (6 bases). This CDR3 has 17 amino acids. Germline CDR1 MDHEN, CDR2 SYDVKM. V lost 5 bases and J 9 bases, leaving 26 bases between the germline ends. CDR3 amino acids: CASSANEKGLAMGEQFF. The CDR3 DNA is TGTGCCAGCAGTGCCAACGAGAAGGGGCTAGCGATGGGTGAGCAGTTCTTC.

This sequence joins TRBV28 and TRBJ2-5, with D possibly TRBD2 on 6 matching bases. This CDR3 contains 14 residues. Between the trimmed V and J ends, which lost 2 bases and 5 bases, there was a span of 12 bases. Germline CDR1 and CDR2: MDHEN and SYDVKM. CDR3: CASSLGGVMETQYF. The CDR3 DNA reads TGTGCCAGCAGTTTAGGCGGGGTAATGGAGACCCAGTACTTC.

The V and J genes are TRBV27 and TRBJ2-7; weak D call: TRBD2 (6 bases). Germline values: CDR1 MNHEY, CDR2 SMNVEV (reference sequence). This CDR3 region has 12 residues. The ends were cut back, 4 bases at V and 6 bases at J, with 10 bases in the middle. DNA of the CDR3: TGTGCCAGCAGTTCTGGAGGGTTCGAGCAGTACTTC. Translating it yields CASSSGGFEQYF.

This chain connects TRBV24-1 to TRBJ2-1; TRBD2 matches at 13 bases. CDR3 length: 19 residues. V was clipped by 3 bases and J by 5 bases; unmatched bases: 12. Germline values: CDR1 KGHDR, CDR2 SFDVKD. The CDR3 reads CATSDPGLAGFEFDNEQFF. DNA of the CDR3: TGTGCCACCAGTGATCCGGGACTAGCGGGATTCGAATTCGACAATGAGCAGTTCTTC.

The chain links TRBV13 to TRBJ2-2; 7 nucleotides match TRBD1. Germline V lookup: CDR1 PRHDT, CDR2 FYEKMQ (reference sequence). CDR3 length equals 16 residues. Trimming at V came to 5 bases and at J to 4 bases, leaving 10 bases not matched to a gene. This CDR3 reads CASSHYRGSSTGELFF. The CDR3 coding sequence is TGTGCCAGCAGCCACTACAGGGGCTCGAGCACCGGGGAGCTGTTTTTT.

This clone has more than one count but fewer than ten. This sequence joins TRBV19 and TRBJ2-3; maybe TRBD2 (6 bases). The V end lost 7 bases, the J end lost 1 base, and 12 bases lay between the germline ends. This CDR3 contains 14 residues. Per the germline V gene, CDR1 is LNHDA and CDR2 is SQIVND (reference sequence). In DNA form, the CDR3 reads TGTGCCAGTACCTCGGGGGAGGGCACAGATACGCAGTATTTT. The encoded protein is CASTSGEGTDTQYF.

This clone appeared a few times. V gene TRBV9 combines with J gene TRBJ2-5, with 11 bases identical to TRBD2. The germline CDR1 and CDR2 sequences are SGDLS and YYNGEE. The CDR3 spans 16 residues. Trimming cost V 0 bases and J 1 base; bases outside gene matches: 2. This chain's CDR3 is CASSVGLAGFQETQYF. CDR3 DNA: TGTGCCAGCAGCGTAGGACTAGCGGGGTTCCAAGAGACCCAGTACTTC.

The chain employs TRBV30 and TRBJ2-7; 8 bases agree with TRBD2. The CDR3 contains 14 residues. With 0 bases clipped from V and 6 bases from J, the junction kept 7 bases outside the gene matches. CDR1 GTSNPN and CDR2 SVGIG come from the germline V gene (reference sequence). The CDR3 DNA reads TGTGCCTGGAGTGTAATCCCGGGAGGGCGCGAGCAGTACTTC. Amino acids: CAWSVIPGGREQYF.

The chain joins TRBV2 to TRBJ2-7; 9 bases agree with TRBD2. Germline CDR1 and CDR2: SNHLY and FYNNEI. V trimming: 7 bases; J trimming: 3 bases; junction bases outside the gene matches: 4. This CDR3 comprises 13 residues. The CDR3 bases are TGTGCCAGCAACCTAGCGGGGTACTACGAGCAGTACTTC. Translated: CASNLAGYYEQYF.

The chain combines TRBV11-2 with TRBJ2-2; 11 nucleotides align to TRBD2. The CDR3 is 16 amino acids. Losses at the gene ends were 5 bases for V and 7 bases for J; bases not matched to a gene: 9. The germline gives CDR1 SGHAT, CDR2 FQNNGV. In DNA form, the CDR3 reads TGTGCCAGCAGCCCCTTTAGCGGGGGGGCCTACGGGGAGCTGTTTTTT. It codes for CASSPFSGGAYGELFF.

V gene TRBV28 combines with J gene TRBJ1-1, with D possibly matching TRBD1 (5 bases). The germline V gene has CDR1 MDHEN and CDR2 SYDVKM. CDR3 length: 16 amino acids. The V and J ends lost 3 bases and 6 bases respectively, with 20 bases between them. CDR3 loop: CASSLSPWGPRAEAFF. DNA of the CDR3: TGTGCCAGCAGTTTGTCCCCGTGGGGCCCTCGGGCTGAAGCTTTCTTT.

CDR3 region: CASRGQDHGYTF. CDR3 coding DNA: TGTGCCAGCAGGGGACAGGATCATGGCTACACCTTC. The genes are TRBV27 and TRBJ1-2; 8 bases are a match to TRBD1. Germline CDR1 and CDR2: MNHEY and SMNVEV (reference sequence). The CDR3 covers 12 residues. With 6 bases clipped from V and 6 bases from J, the junction kept 3 bases outside the gene matches.

The chain uses TRBV6-5 and TRBJ2-7, with 9 positions matching TRBD2. The CDR3 runs 16 residues. Germline loops: CDR1 MNHEY, CDR2 SVGAGI. V trimming: 0 bases; J trimming: 3 bases; junction bases outside the gene matches: 6. CDR3 in DNA: TGTGCCAGCAGTTACTCGATGGCTAGCGGGGACTACGAGCAGTACTTC. This encodes CASSYSMASGDYEQYF.

The chain employs TRBV30 and TRBJ1-4, with 9 bases identical to TRBD1. The V segment lost 4 bases and the J segment 8 bases; nucleotides outside the gene matches: 5. Germline assignment: CDR1 GTSNPN and CDR2 SVGIG (reference sequence). This CDR3 region has 13 residues. The chain's CDR3 is CAWTGQGQEKLFF. CDR3 nucleotide sequence: TGTGCCTGGACCGGACAGGGGCAAGAAAAACTGTTTTTT.

The chain carries TRBV5-6 and TRBJ2-5; 8 nucleotides align to TRBD1. The J segment lost 3 bases and the V segment lost 3 bases, leaving 10 bases of the junction unmatched. This CDR3 is 16 amino acids long. Germline V lookup: CDR1 SGHDT, CDR2 YYEEEE. The CDR3 spells CASSSGAGTGKETQYF. CDR3 nucleotides: TGTGCCAGCAGCTCGGGAGCCGGGACAGGAAAAGAGACCCAGTACTTC.

This clone has more than one count but fewer than ten. The rearrangement uses TRBV18 and TRBJ1-1; no reliable D call. V was cut by 3 bases and J by 1 base, with 6 bases left in between. This CDR3 has 13 residues. Germline loops: CDR1 KGHSH, CDR2 LQKENI. The CDR3 nucleotides read TGTGCCAGCTCACCGGGCTCGAACACTGAAGCTTTCTTT. It translates to CASSPGSNTEAFF.

The chain uses TRBV27 and TRBJ2-1; no reliable D call. Germline assignment: CDR1 MNHEY and CDR2 SMNVEV (reference sequence). This CDR3 comprises 16 residues. The V end lost 8 bases, the J end lost 0 bases, and 17 bases lay between the germline ends. CDR3 nucleotides: TGTGCCAGCGTGCCCCCCCAGCGCTCCTCCTACAATGAGCAGTTCTTC. Its protein is CASVPPQRSSYNEQFF.

The chain joins TRBV2 to TRBJ2-1; D ambiguous. Germline V gene data show CDR1 as SNHLY and CDR2 as FYNNEI. V gave up 7 bases and J gave up 4 bases, with 11 bases separating them. The CDR3 sequence is 13 residues long. The CDR3, as DNA: TGTGCCAGCAAGATACGGTCTTACAATGAGCAGTTCTTC. It translates to CASKIRSYNEQFF.

The table lists this clone with a count of one. The chain employs TRBV11-3 and TRBJ1-6; 8 bases agree with TRBD1. This CDR3 comprises 14 residues. CDR1 is SGHNT, CDR2 YENEEA, per germline. The V segment lost 4 bases and the J segment 6 bases; nucleotides outside the gene matches: 2. CDR3 residues: CASSYDRGNSPLHF. The CDR3 DNA reads TGTGCCAGCAGCTATGACAGGGGTAATTCACCCCTCCACTTT.

The chain combines TRBV28 with TRBJ1-1; a possible D gene is TRBD1 (5 bases). Trimming cost V 5 bases and J 6 bases, with 19 bases left between them. This CDR3 is built from 15 residues. The germline V gene has CDR1 MDHEN and CDR2 SYDVKM. CDR3 in amino acids: CASSLSQQVTPEAFF. The CDR3 DNA reads TGTGCCAGCAGTCTGTCCCAACAGGTTACCCCTGAAGCTTTCTTT.